These 20 T cell receptor beta chains were sequenced from one sample in a study of beta chain features in type 1 diabetes. The study, taken as a whole, reports: For Type 1 diabetes patients, all four CD4+ subsets carried TCRB CDR3s that were moderately but significantly shorter.

Their target antigens are unknown. Every isolated RNA sample was fully reverse transcribed, so sequencing captured expressed TCRB transcripts. Sequencing was performed with immunoSEQ multiplex PCR; in TCRdb, only in-frame clones are kept and a portion is missing. The sample has 600,000 to 750,000 clones; around 12% are singletons. The sequenced material came from naive CD4+ T cells from blood. The receptor set was obtained from a man younger than 45 with type 1 diabetes.

This clone was observed a handful of times. The chain is built from TRBV18 and TRBJ1-5; 11 bases are shared with TRBD1. J gave up 7 bases and V 5 bases, and 10 bases lay outside the gene matches. Germline V gene data show CDR1 as KGHSH and CDR2 as LQKENI. There are 16 residues in the CDR3. CDR3 amino acids: CASSATGQGDGQPQHF. The CDR3 DNA reads TGTGCCAGCTCAGCGACGGGACAGGGGGATGGACAGCCCCAGCATTTT.

This clone appeared a few times. V and J are TRBV10-2 and TRBJ2-6, with D perhaps matching TRBD1 (6 bases). V was pared by 3 bases and J by 0 bases, with 6 bases between. Per the germline V gene, CDR1 is WSHSY and CDR2 is SAAADI. The CDR3 contains 15 residues. CDR3 DNA: TGCGCCAGCAGTGAAGGGGGCTCTGGGGCCAACGTCCTGACTTTC. Its translation is CASSEGGSGANVLTF.

This clone turned up a few times. This chain links TRBV4-3 with TRBJ2-1; 15 nucleotides align to TRBD2. Germline CDR1 reads LGHNA; CDR2 reads YSLEER. CDR3 length: 19 residues. With 4 bases clipped from V and 5 bases from J, the junction kept 12 bases outside the gene matches. The CDR3 DNA sequence: TGCGCCAGCAGCCTATCATTTGGACTAGCGGGGGGGCCGAACAATGAGCAGTTCTTC. Encoded protein: CASSLSFGLAGGPNNEQFF.

The J gene is TRBJ2-1, the V gene TRBV4-3, with D perhaps TRBD2 (5 bases). V dropped 9 bases and J dropped 5 bases, with 14 bases sitting between them. The CDR3 sequence is 13 residues long. Germline V CDR1 and CDR2: LGHNA, YSLEER. The CDR3 DNA reads as TGCGCCAGTGGGGAGTCCCCCCACAATGAGCAGTTCTTC. This codes for CASGESPHNEQFF.

This clone appeared a few times. The CDR3 here is CASSFGQGRQETQYF. The CDR3 coding sequence is TGTGCCAGCAGCTTCGGACAGGGTCGACAAGAGACCCAGTACTTC. The J gene is TRBJ2-5, the V gene TRBV7-2, with 8 bases fitting TRBD1. Trimming removed 3 bases from V and 2 bases from J; junction bases left unmatched: 5. The CDR3 sequence is 15 residues long. CDR1 and CDR2 (germline): SGHTA, FQGNSA.

This clone was detected only a few times. The V gene is TRBV28, the J gene TRBJ2-3; D may be TRBD2 (6 bases). Germline values: CDR1 MDHEN, CDR2 SYDVKM. Trimming removed 2 bases from V and 2 bases from J, with 17 bases in between. The CDR3 spans 17 residues. The CDR3 loop reads CASSLNGGTGLTDTQYF. CDR3 in DNA: TGTGCCAGCAGTTTAAATGGCGGGACGGGGCTCACAGATACGCAGTATTTT.

This clone was seen a handful of times. The chain has TRBV28 and TRBJ1-4, with TRBD1 matching over 9 bases. Trimming took 8 bases from V and 5 from J; bases not matched to a gene: 3. The CDR3 length is 13 residues. Germline V gives CDR1 MDHEN, CDR2 SYDVKM. The CDR3 loop reads CASLQGANEKLFF. The CDR3 nucleotides read TGTGCCAGCCTACAGGGGGCGAATGAAAAACTGTTTTTT.

V usage is TRBV5-1 and J usage is TRBJ1-2, with 7 bases matching TRBD1. Trimming removed 5 bases from V and 6 bases from J; junction bases left unmatched: 7. CDR1 and CDR2 (germline): SGHRS, YFSETQ. This CDR3 region has 13 residues. The CDR3 loop is CASRPTGNHGYTF. The CDR3 coding sequence is TGCGCCAGCAGACCGACAGGGAACCATGGCTACACCTTC.

The rearrangement uses TRBV2 and TRBJ1-1; no clear D. Trimming took 5 bases from V and 0 from J, leaving 7 bases between them. Per the germline V gene, CDR1 is SNHLY and CDR2 is FYNNEI. The CDR3 runs 13 residues. The CDR3 DNA is TGTGCCAGCAGTAGGGATTTGAACACTGAAGCTTTCTTT. This gives the protein CASSRDLNTEAFF.

The V call is TRBV7-3, the J call TRBJ1-2; no definite D call. Germline CDR1 SGHTA, CDR2 FQGTGA. CDR3 length: 13 amino acids. Trimming pared 1 base from V and 8 bases from J, leaving 11 bases between. CDR3 sequence: CASSLSSQEGYTF. DNA of the CDR3: TGTGCCAGCAGCTTAAGTTCTCAAGAAGGCTACACCTTC.

The chain uses TRBV5-4 and TRBJ1-2, with D tentatively TRBD1 (6 bases). Trimming took off 4 bases at V and 4 bases at J, with 11 bases between the two ends. Germline CDR1 and CDR2: SGHNT and YYREEE (reference sequence). The CDR3 totals 13 residues. The CDR3 loop is CASSPGTLYGYTF. CDR3 sequence (DNA): TGTGCCAGCAGCCCCGGGACACTCTATGGCTACACCTTC.

The chain couples TRBV6-5 to TRBJ2-1; 10 bases align to TRBD2. The germline gives CDR1 MNHEY, CDR2 SVGAGI. CDR3 length: 15 residues. The V segment lost 8 bases and the J segment 4 bases; nucleotides outside the gene matches: 8. Here the CDR3 DNA reads TGTGCCAGCGACCCAGCGGGGGGGTTTTACAATGAGCAGTTCTTC. It yields the protein CASDPAGGFYNEQFF.

This clone was counted between two and nine times. This chain connects TRBV12-5 to TRBJ2-1; D may be TRBD1 (6 bases). V was clipped by 9 bases and J by 5 bases, with 14 bases between them. Germline V CDR1 and CDR2: LGHNT, FRNRAP. This CDR3 is 13 amino acids long. The CDR3, as DNA: TGTGCTAGCCACAGGGTGATGGACAATGAGCAGTTCTTC. Translated: CASHRVMDNEQFF.

The rearrangement uses TRBV27 and TRBJ1-1; 8 nucleotides match TRBD1. V shed 5 bases and J 5 bases; nucleotides not matched to a gene: 13. This CDR3 is built from 16 residues. Germline V lookup: CDR1 MNHEY, CDR2 SMNVEV (reference sequence). The CDR3 protein is CASSTYATGVGTEAFF. DNA for the CDR3: TGTGCCAGCAGTACATACGCGACAGGGGTTGGGACTGAAGCTTTCTTT.

This clone appeared a few times. This chain joins TRBV29-1 and TRBJ1-2; D is unresolved. The CDR3 runs 12 residues. Germline V gives CDR1 SQVTM, CDR2 ANQGSEA. Trimming removed 6 bases at V and 8 bases at J, with 16 bases between. CDR3 DNA: TGCAGCGTCCAGGACCCGCCTGGAGGCTACACCTTC. Protein sequence: CSVQDPPGGYTF.

The V and J genes are TRBV7-2 and TRBJ2-1; 12 nucleotides agree with TRBD2. CDR3 length: 15 residues. The J segment lost 4 bases and the V segment lost 5 bases, leaving 3 bases of the junction unmatched. Germline values: CDR1 SGHTA, CDR2 FQGNSA. The CDR3 DNA sequence: TGTGCCAGCAGCATACTAGCGGGGGGTTACAATGAGCAGTTCTTC. It specifies CASSILAGGYNEQFF.

This clone has just a few counts. The J gene is TRBJ1-5, the V gene TRBV6-1, with 10 positions matching TRBD1. The CDR3 extends over 15 amino acids. Germline lookup yields CDR1 MNHNS and CDR2 SASEGT. V trimming: 2 bases; J trimming: 4 bases; junction bases outside the gene matches: 2. The CDR3 reads CASSESGQGNQPQHF. For the CDR3, the DNA is TGTGCCAGCAGTGAATCGGGACAGGGGAATCAGCCCCAGCATTTT.

This clone was observed a handful of times. The rearrangement links TRBV9 to TRBJ1-2, with a possible D match to TRBD1 (6 bases). Per the germline V gene, CDR1 is SGDLS and CDR2 is YYNGEE. This CDR3 region has 15 residues. V was clipped by 3 bases and J by 7 bases, with 19 bases between them. CDR3 protein: CASSDEGRGMSGYTF. The CDR3 DNA is TGTGCCAGCAGCGACGAGGGCAGGGGAATGAGTGGCTACACCTTC.

The chain joins TRBV2 to TRBJ2-1, with a weak D call TRBD1 (7 bases). There are 13 residues in the CDR3. Germline CDR1 and CDR2: SNHLY and FYNNEI. Trimming removed 6 bases from V and 3 bases from J, with 9 bases in between. CDR3 protein: CASRRDSYNEQFF. As DNA, the CDR3 is TGTGCCAGCAGGCGGGACAGCTACAATGAGCAGTTCTTC.

The chain is built from TRBV29-1 and TRBJ1-2; D gene uncertain. V lost 3 bases to trimming and J lost 0 bases, with 11 bases between them. From germline, CDR1 is SQVTM and CDR2 ANQGSEA. The CDR3 is made up of 14 amino acids. The DNA of the CDR3 is TGCAGCGTTGATTCGGGGATGGCTAACTATGGCTACACCTTC. Translating gives CSVDSGMANYGYTF.